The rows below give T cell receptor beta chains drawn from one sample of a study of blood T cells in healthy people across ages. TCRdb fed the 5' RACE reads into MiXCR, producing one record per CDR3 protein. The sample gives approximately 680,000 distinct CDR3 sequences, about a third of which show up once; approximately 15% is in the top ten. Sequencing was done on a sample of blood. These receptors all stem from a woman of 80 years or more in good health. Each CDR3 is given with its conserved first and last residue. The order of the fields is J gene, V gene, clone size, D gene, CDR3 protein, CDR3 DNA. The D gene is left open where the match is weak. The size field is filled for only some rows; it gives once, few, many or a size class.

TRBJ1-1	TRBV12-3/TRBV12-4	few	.	CASTASRGAEAFF	TGTGCCAGCACCGCATCCAGGGGCGCTGAAGCTTTCTTT
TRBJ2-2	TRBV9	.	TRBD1	CASTLTGTGELFF	TGTGCCAGCACCTTGACAGGGACCGGGGAGCTGTTTTTT
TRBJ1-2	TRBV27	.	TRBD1	CASSPRTGKGNGYTF	TGTGCCAGCAGTCCGCGGACAGGGAAGGGCAATGGCTACACCTTC
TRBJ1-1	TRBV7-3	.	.	CASSIKGDTEAFF	TGTGCCAGCAGTATCAAGGGGGACACTGAAGCTTTCTTT
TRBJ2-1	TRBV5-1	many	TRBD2	CASSLSGTSVNEQFF	TGCGCCAGCAGCTTATCCGGGACTAGTGTCAATGAGCAGTTCTTC
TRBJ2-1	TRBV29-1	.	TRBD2	CSVGGSGRPFF	TGCAGCGTCGGGGGGTCAGGGCGGCCGTTCTTC
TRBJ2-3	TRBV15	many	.	CATSTQGDTQYF	TGTGCCACCAGCACCCAGGGGGATACGCAGTATTTT
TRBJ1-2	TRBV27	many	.	CASSSGHLYTF	TGTGCCAGCAGTTCGGGACACCTCTACACCTTC
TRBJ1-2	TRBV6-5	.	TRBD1	CASTTGTGALYGYTF	TGTGCCAGCACGACTGGGACAGGGGCCCTCTATGGCTACACCTTC
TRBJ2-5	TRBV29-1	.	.	CSVERGVETQYF	TGCAGCGTTGAAAGGGGCGTAGAGACCCAGTACTTC
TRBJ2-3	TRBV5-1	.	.	CASSLQDISDTQYF	TGCGCCAGCAGCTTACAGGATATTTCAGATACGCAGTATTTT
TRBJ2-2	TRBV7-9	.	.	CASSLLRGLTGELFF	TGTGCCAGCAGCTTACTGAGGGGCCTGACCGGGGAGCTGTTTTTT
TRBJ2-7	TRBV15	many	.	CATSRDGVEQYF	TGTGCCACCAGCAGAGATGGCGTCGAGCAGTACTTC
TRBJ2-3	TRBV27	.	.	CATKFQGGASTDTQYF	TGTGCCACCAAATTTCAAGGGGGAGCTAGCACAGATACGCAGTATTTT
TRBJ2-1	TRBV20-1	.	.	CSAREAKRDEQFF	TGCAGTGCCAGGGAGGCAAAACGGGATGAGCAGTTCTTC
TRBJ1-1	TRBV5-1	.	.	CASSLTQGSNTEAFF	TGCGCCAGCAGCTTAACGCAAGGGTCGAACACTGAAGCTTTCTTT
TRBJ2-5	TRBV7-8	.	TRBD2	CASSLSGTSGEKTQYF	TGTGCCAGCAGCTTATCAGGGACTAGCGGGGAAAAGACCCAGTACTTC
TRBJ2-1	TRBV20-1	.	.	CSASRAEHNEQFF	TGCAGTGCTAGTAGGGCAGAACACAATGAGCAGTTCTTC
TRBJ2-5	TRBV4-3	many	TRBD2	CASSQVAGGRETQYF	TGCGCCAGCAGCCAAGTAGCGGGGGGCCGGGAGACCCAGTACTTC
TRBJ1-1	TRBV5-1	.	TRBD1	CASSSTGGRTEAFF	TGCGCCAGCAGCTCGACAGGGGGCAGGACTGAAGCTTTCTTT
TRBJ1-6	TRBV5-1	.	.	CASSFDGEGPPHF	TGCGCCAGCAGCTTCGACGGGGAGGGACCCCCCCACTTT
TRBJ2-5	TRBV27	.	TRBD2	CASSLSRDYETQYF	TGTGCCAGCAGTTTATCTCGGGACTACGAGACCCAGTACTTC
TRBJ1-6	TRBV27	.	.	CASSLSDRSSYNSPLHF	TGTGCCAGCAGTTTATCGGACAGAAGCTCCTATAATTCACCCCTCCACTTT
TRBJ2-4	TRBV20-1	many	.	CSASPGRRASKNIQYF	TGCAGTGCTAGTCCGGGAAGGAGGGCGAGCAAAAACATTCAGTACTTC
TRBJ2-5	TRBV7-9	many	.	CASSLGQANQETQYF	TGTGCCAGCAGCTTAGGGCAGGCCAACCAAGAGACCCAGTACTTC
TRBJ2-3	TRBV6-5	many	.	CASSSDSTDTQYF	TGTGCCAGCAGCTCAGATAGCACAGATACGCAGTATTTT
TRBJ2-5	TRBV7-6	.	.	CASSDVQKQYF	TGTGCCAGCAGCGACGTCCAGAAGCAGTACTTC
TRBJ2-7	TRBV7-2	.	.	CASSYATGSSVQYF	TGTGCCAGCAGCTACGCTACAGGGAGTTCCGTGCAGTACTTC
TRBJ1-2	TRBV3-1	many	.	CASSQDQPGSEYGYTF	TGTGCCAGCAGCCAAGATCAGCCAGGGTCCGAGTATGGCTACACCTTC
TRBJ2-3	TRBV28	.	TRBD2	CASSPQGLAGADTQYF	TGTGCCAGCAGCCCCCAAGGACTAGCAGGAGCAGATACGCAGTATTTT
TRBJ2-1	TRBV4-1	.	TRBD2	CASSPGPGLAGEQFF	TGCGCCAGCAGCCCAGGACCGGGACTAGCGGGGGAGCAGTTCTTC
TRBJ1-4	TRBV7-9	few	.	CASTPINEKLFF	TGTGCCAGCACCCCCATAAATGAAAAACTGTTTTTT
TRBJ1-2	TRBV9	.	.	CASSDPGPNYGYTF	TGTGCCAGCAGCGACCCGGGGCCCAACTATGGCTACACCTTC
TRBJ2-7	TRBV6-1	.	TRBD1	CASRGQGSHEQYF	TGTGCCAGCAGGGGACAGGGGTCACACGAGCAGTACTTC
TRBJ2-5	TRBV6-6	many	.	CASSYSGAGQETQYF	TGTGCCAGCAGTTACTCTGGGGCGGGGCAAGAGACCCAGTACTTC
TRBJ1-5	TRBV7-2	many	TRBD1	CASSLMDRGLRRQPQHF	TGTGCCAGCAGCTTAATGGACAGGGGGCTAAGGCGTCAGCCCCAGCATTTT
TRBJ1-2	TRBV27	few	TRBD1	CASSFRGQNYGYTF	TGTGCCAGCAGTTTCAGGGGGCAGAACTATGGCTACACCTTC
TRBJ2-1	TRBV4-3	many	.	CASSQDRGQINEQFF	TGCGCCAGCAGCCAAGATCGAGGTCAGATCAATGAGCAGTTCTTC
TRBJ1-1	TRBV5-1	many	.	CASSLGPEAFF	TGTGCCAGCAGCTTGGGACCTGAAGCTTTCTTT
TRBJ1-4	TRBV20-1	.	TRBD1	CSALAVGTDEKLFF	TGCAGTGCCCTGGCCGTCGGGACAGATGAAAAACTGTTTTTT
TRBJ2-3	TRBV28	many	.	CASSAYEGGPDTQYF	TGTGCCAGCAGCGCCTACGAGGGCGGGCCAGATACGCAGTATTTT
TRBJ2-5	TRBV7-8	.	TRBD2	CASSLGGGTSGGMTQYF	TGTGCCAGCAGCTTAGGGGGGGGGACTAGCGGGGGTATGACCCAGTACTTC
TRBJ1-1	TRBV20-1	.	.	CSARDPGGRPNTEAFF	TGCAGTGCTAGAGATCCGGGGGGCAGACCGAACACTGAAGCTTTCTTT
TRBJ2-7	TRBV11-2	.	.	CASSSIKGRIYEQYF	TGTGCCAGCAGCTCCATTAAGGGACGGATCTACGAGCAGTACTTC
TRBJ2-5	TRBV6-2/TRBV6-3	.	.	CASSYLVGAGETQYF	TGTGCCAGCAGTTACCTGGTTGGAGCAGGAGAGACCCAGTACTTC
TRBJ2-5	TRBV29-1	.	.	CSVGGTASETQYF	TGCAGCGTAGGAGGGACAGCCTCGGAGACCCAGTACTTC
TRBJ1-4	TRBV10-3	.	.	CATCPGINEKLFF	TGTGCCACCTGTCCCGGGATTAATGAAAAACTGTTTTTT
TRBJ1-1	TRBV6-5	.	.	CARSYSGGGTEAFF	TGTGCCCGCAGCTACTCAGGAGGGGGCACTGAAGCTTTCTTT
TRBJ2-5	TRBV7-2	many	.	CASSLSPPAARETQYF	TGTGCCAGCAGCTTAAGCCCCCCAGCGGCTAGAGAGACCCAGTACTTC